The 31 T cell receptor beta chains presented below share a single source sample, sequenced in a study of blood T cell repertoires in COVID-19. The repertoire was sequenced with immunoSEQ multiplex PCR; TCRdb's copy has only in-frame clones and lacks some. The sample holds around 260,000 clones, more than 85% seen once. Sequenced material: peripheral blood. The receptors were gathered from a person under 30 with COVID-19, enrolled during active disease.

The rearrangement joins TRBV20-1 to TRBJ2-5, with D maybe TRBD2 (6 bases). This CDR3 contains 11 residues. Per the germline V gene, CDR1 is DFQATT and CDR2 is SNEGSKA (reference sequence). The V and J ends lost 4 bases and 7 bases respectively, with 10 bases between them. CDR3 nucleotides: TGCAGTGCTATTTTCGGGGGGACCCAGTACTTC. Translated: CSAIFGGTQYF.

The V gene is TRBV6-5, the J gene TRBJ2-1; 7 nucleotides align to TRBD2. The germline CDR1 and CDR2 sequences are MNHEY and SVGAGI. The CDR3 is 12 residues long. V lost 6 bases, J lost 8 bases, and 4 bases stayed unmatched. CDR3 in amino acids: CASRGLADEQFF. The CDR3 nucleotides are TGTGCCAGCAGAGGTCTAGCGGATGAGCAGTTCTTC.

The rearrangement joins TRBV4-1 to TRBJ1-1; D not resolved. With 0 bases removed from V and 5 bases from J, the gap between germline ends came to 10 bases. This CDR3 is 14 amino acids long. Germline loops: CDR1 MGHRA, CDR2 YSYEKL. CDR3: CASSQDRGLTEAFF. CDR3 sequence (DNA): TGCGCCAGCAGCCAAGATAGAGGTCTGACTGAAGCTTTCTTT.

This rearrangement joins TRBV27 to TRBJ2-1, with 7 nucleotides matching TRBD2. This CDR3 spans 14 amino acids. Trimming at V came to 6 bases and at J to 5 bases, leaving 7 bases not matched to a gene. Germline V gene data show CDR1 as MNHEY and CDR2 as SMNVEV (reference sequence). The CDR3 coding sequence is TGTGCCAGCAGCGGACTAGGAGAGGACAATGAGCAGTTCTTC. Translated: CASSGLGEDNEQFF.

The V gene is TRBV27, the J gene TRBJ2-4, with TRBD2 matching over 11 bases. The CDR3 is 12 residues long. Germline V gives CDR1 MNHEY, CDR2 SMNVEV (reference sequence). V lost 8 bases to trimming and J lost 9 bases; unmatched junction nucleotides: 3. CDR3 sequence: CASRTSGFIQYF. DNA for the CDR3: TGTGCCAGCCGGACTAGCGGGTTCATTCAGTACTTC.

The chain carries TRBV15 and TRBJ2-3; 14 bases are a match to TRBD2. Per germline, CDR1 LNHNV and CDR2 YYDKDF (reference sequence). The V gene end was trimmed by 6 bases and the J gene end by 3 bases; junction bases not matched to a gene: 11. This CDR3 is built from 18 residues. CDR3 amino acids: CATSTGTSGSIRTDTQYF. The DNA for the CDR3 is TGTGCCACCAGTACCGGGACTAGCGGGAGCATTAGGACAGATACGCAGTATTTT.

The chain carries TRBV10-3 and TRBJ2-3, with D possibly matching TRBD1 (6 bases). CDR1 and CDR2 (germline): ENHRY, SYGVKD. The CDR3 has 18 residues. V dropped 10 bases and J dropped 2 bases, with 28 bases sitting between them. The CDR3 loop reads CATFDYGQSHVNTDTQYF. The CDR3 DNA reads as TGTGCCACGTTTGACTACGGACAGTCCCACGTAAACACAGATACGCAGTATTTT.

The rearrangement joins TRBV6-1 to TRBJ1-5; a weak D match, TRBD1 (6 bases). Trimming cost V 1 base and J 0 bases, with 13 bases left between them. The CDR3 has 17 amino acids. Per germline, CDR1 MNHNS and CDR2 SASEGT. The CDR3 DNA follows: TGTGCCAGCAGTGAAGGGAGGACAGCATATAGCAATCAGCCCCAGCATTTT. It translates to CASSEGRTAYSNQPQHF.

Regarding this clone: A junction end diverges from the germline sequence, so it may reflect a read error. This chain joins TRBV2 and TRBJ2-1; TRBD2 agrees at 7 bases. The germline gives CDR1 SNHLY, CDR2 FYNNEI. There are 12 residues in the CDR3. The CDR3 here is CASSDAAGDKLF. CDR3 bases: TGTGCCAGCAGTGACGCGGCGGGAGACAAGCTCTTC. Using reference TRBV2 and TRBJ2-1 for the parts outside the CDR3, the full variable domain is EPEVTQTPSHQVTQMGQEVILRCVPISNHLYFYWYRQILGQKVEFLVSFYNNEISEKSEIFDDQFSVERPDGSNFTLKIRSTKLEDSAMYFCASSDAAGDKLFGPGTRLTVL.

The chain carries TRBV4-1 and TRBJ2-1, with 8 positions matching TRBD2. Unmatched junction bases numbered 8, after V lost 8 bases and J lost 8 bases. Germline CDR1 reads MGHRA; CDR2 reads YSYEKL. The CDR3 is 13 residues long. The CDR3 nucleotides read TGCGCCAGCGGGCGGGAGGTGGAATATGAGCAGTTCTTC. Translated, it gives CASGREVEYEQFF.

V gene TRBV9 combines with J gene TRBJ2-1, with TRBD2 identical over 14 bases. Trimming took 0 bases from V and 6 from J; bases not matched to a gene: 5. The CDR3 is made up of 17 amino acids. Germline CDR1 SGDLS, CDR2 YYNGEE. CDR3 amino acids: CASSVGLAGGLGNEQFF. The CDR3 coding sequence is TGTGCCAGCAGCGTAGGACTAGCGGGAGGGCTCGGCAATGAGCAGTTCTTC.

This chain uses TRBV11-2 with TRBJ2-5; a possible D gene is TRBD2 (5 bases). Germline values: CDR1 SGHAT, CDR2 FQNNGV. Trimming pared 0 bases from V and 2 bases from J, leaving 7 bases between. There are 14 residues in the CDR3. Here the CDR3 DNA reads TGTGCCAGCAGCTTAGATAGACTACAAGAGACCCAGTACTTC. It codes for CASSLDRLQETQYF.

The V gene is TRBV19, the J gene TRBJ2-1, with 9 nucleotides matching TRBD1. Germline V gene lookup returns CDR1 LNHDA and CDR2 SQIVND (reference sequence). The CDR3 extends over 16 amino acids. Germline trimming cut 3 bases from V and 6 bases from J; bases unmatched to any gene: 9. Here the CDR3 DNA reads TGTGCCAGTAGTATGTCGGGGACAGGGCCCCTCAATGAGCAGTTCTTC. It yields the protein CASSMSGTGPLNEQFF.

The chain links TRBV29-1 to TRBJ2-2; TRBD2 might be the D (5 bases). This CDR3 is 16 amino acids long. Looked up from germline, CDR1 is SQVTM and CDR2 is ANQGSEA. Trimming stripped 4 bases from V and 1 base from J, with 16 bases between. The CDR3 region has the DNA TGCAGCGTTGCGAGCGGCGGTAGCGAGAACACCGGGGAGCTGTTTTTT. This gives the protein CSVASGGSENTGELFF.

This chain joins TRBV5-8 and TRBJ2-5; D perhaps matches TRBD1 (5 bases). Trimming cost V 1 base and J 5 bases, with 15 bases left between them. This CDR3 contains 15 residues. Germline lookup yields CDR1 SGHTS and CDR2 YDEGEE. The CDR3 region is CASSLPPGRYETQYF. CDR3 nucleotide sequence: TGTGCCAGCAGCTTGCCCCCAGGGCGCTATGAGACCCAGTACTTC. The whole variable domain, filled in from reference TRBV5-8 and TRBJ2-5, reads EAGVTQSPTHLIKTRGQQATLRCSPISGHTSVYWYQQALGLGLQFLLWYDEGEERNRGNFPPRFSGRQFPNYSSELNVNALELEDSALYLCASSLPPGRYETQYFGPGTRLLVL.

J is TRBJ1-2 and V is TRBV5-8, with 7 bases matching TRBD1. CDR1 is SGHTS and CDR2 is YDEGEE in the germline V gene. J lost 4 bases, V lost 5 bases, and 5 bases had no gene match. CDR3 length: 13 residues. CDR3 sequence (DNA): TGTGCCAGCAGGCCGACAGGGACCTATGGCTACACCTTC. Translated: CASRPTGTYGYTF.

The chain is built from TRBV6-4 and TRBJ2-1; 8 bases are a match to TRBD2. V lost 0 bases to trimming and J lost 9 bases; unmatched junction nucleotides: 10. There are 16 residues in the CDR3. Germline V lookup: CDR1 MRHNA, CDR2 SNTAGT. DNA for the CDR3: TGTGCCAGCAGTGACTCCGGGGGGGGGCACAATTCTGAGCAGTTCTTC. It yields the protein CASSDSGGGHNSEQFF.

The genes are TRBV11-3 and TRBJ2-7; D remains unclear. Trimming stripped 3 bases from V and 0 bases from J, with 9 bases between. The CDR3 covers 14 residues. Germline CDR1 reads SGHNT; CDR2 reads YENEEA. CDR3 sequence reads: CASSLKPLSYEQYF. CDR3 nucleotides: TGTGCCAGCAGCTTGAAGCCGCTCTCCTACGAGCAGTACTTC.

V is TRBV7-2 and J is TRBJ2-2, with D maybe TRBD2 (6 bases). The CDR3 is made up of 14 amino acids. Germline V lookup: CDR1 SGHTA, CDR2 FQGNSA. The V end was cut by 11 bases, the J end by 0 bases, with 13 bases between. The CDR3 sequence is CAGGTSANTGELFF. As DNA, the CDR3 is TGTGCCGGGGGGACGTCCGCGAACACCGGGGAGCTGTTTTTT. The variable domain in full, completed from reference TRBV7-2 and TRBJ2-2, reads GAGVSQSPSNKVTEKGKDVELRCDPISGHTALYWYRQSLGQGLEFLIYFQGNSAPDKSGLPSDRFSAERTGGSVSTLTIQRTQQEDSAVYLCAGGTSANTGELFFGEGSRLTVL.

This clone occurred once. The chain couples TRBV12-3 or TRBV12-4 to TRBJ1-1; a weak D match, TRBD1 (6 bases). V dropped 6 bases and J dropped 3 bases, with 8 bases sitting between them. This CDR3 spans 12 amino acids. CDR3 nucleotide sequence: TGTGCCAGCAGAAACAGGGACACTGAAGCTTTCTTT. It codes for CASRNRDTEAFF.

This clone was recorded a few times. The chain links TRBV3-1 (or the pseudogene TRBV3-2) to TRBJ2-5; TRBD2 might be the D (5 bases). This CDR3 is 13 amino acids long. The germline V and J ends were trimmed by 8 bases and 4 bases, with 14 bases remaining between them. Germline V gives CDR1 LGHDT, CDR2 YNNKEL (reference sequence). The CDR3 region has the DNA TGTGCCAGCCTTACCCGGGGTATAGAGACCCAGTACTTC. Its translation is CASLTRGIETQYF.

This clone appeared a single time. The CDR3: CASSPRGVPSTEAFF. DNA for the CDR3: TGCGCCAGCAGTCCTCGGGGGGTCCCGAGCACTGAAGCTTTCTTT. V gene TRBV4-1 combines with J gene TRBJ1-1, with D tentatively TRBD1 (5 bases). Germline V gene sequence: CDR1 MGHRA, CDR2 YSYEKL. V dropped 6 bases and J dropped 4 bases, with 18 bases sitting between them. The CDR3 covers 15 residues.

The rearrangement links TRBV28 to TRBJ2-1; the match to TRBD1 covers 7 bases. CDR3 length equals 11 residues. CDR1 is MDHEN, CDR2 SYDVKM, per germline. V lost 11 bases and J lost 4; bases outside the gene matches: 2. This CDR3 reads CASGGYNEQFF. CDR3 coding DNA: TGTGCCTCAGGGGGATACAATGAGCAGTTCTTC. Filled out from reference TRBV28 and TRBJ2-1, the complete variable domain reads DVKVTQSSRYLVKRTGEKVFLECVQDMDHENMFWYRQDPGLGLRLIYFSYDVKMKEKGDIPEGYSVSREKKERFSLILESASTNQTSMYLCASGGYNEQFFGPGTRLTVL.

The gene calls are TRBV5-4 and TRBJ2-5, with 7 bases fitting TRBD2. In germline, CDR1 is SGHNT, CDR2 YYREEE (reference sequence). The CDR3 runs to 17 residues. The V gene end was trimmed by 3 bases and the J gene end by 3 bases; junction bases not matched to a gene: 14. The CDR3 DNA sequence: TGTGCCAGCAGCTCCTTATCTAGCGGAGTGGAGGAAGAGACCCAGTACTTC. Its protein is CASSSLSSGVEEETQYF.

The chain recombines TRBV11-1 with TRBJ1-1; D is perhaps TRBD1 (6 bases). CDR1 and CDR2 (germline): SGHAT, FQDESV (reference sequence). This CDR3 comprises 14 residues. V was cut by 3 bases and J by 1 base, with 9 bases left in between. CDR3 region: CASSFQGSNTEAFF. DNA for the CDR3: TGTGCCAGCAGCTTCCAGGGGTCGAACACTGAAGCTTTCTTT.

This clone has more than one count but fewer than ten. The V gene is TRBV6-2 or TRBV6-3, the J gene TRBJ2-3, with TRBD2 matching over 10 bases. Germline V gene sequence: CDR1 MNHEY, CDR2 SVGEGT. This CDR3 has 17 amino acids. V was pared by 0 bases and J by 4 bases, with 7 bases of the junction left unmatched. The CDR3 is CASSYSTLAGVPDTQYF. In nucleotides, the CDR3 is TGTGCCAGCAGTTACTCGACGCTAGCGGGAGTCCCAGATACGCAGTATTTT.

In nucleotides, the CDR3 is TGTGCCAGCAGCCAAGCCGGTGGGGAGCCGTCTAATGAAAAACTGTTTTTT. Translation gives CASSQAGGEPSNEKLFF. The chain uses TRBV4-2 and TRBJ1-4; D unresolved. The germline V and J ends were trimmed by 1 base and 3 bases, with 15 bases remaining between them. The CDR3 runs to 17 residues. CDR1 LGHNA and CDR2 YNFKEQ come from the germline V gene.

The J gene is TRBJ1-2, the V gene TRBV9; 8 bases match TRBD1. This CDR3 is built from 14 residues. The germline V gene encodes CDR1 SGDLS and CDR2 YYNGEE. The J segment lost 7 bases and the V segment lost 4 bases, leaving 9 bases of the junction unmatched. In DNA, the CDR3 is TGTGCCAGCAGCTCCCCGACAGGGGAGAGTGGCTACACCTTC. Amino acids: CASSSPTGESGYTF.

The CDR3 loop reads CASSPWTGDAANEKLFF. For the CDR3, the DNA is TGTGCCAGCAGTCCCTGGACAGGGGATGCGGCTAATGAAAAACTGTTTTTT. The V gene is TRBV27, the J gene TRBJ1-4; 9 positions agree with TRBD1. Germline V CDR1 and CDR2: MNHEY, SMNVEV (reference sequence). The CDR3 totals 17 residues. V lost 5 bases, J lost 3 bases, and 10 bases stayed unmatched.

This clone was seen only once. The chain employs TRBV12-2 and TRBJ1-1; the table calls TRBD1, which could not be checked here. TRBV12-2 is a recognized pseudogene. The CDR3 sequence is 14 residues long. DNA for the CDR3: TGTGCAAGTCGCTTTTGCCAGTTGAACACTGAAGCTTTCTTT. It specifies CASRFCQLNTEAFF.

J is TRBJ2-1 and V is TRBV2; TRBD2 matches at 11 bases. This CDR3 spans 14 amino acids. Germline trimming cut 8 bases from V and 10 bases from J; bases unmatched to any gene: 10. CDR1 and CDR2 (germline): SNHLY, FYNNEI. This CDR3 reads CASGRLAGQGEQFF. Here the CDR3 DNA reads TGTGCCAGCGGCCGACTAGCGGGGCAGGGGGAGCAGTTCTTC.